Included here is one TCR beta chain sequence, with context. The source of the sample is a study of CD8 T cells in Susac syndrome. The authors negatively isolated CD8+ and CD4+ T cells and FACS-enriched TEMRA cells. cDNA came from roughly 0.53 to 1 ug RNA primed by random hexamers. TCRdb reprocessed the immunoSEQ multiplex PCR reads with MiXCR, giving one entry per CDR3 protein. The sample yields approximately 150,000 distinct CDR3 sequences, roughly 94% seen once. Germline CDR1 and CDR2: KGHDR and SFDVKD. Trimming shortened V by 5 bases and J by 10 bases, and 17 bases separated the two germline ends. This CDR3 spans 14 amino acids.

Sequences were obtained from CD4+ T cells from PBMCs. The clonotype comes from a human donor in good health. V usage is TRBV24-1 and J usage is TRBJ1-5; D not resolved. DNA for the CDR3: TGTGCCACCAGTGGGAAATCGGAAATAACTCCCCAGCATTTT. This sequence encodes CATSGKSEITPQHF.